This is a list of T cell receptor beta chains from one sample in a study of cytomegalovirus exposure and HLA in healthy donors. Repertoires were generated with immunoSEQ multiplex PCR, while TCRdb's copy carries only in-frame clones and drops some. In the table there are about 180,000 clones, 84% of which are singletons. The specimen sequenced was PBMCs. The receptors shown here come from a girl aged 2-10 years in good health and CMV-seropositive. Both conserved end residues are part of each CDR3. A D gene is named only where the DNA matches it firmly. Part of the rows lack a size; the others show once, few, many or a class for expanded clones.

abundance: once
d_gene: TRBD1
v_gene: TRBV9
j_gene: TRBJ2-7
CDR3aa: CASSSPRETGVYEQYF
CDR3nt: TGTGCCAGCAGCTCCCCGCGAGAGACAGGGGTATACGAGCAGTACTTC

abundance: -
d_gene: TRBD2
v_gene: TRBV11-3
j_gene: TRBJ2-7
CDR3aa: CASSLDFSGRASEQYF
CDR3nt: TGTGCCAGCAGCTTAGATTTCAGCGGGAGGGCCAGCGAGCAGTACTTC

abundance: -
d_gene: -
v_gene: TRBV27
j_gene: TRBJ1-5
CDR3aa: CASSSVVHQPQHF
CDR3nt: TGTGCCAGCAGTTCTGTAGTGCATCAGCCCCAGCATTTT

abundance: few
d_gene: TRBD2
v_gene: TRBV10-3
j_gene: TRBJ2-3
CDR3aa: CAISEPNGGRGGLTDTQYF
CDR3nt: TGTGCCATCAGTGAGCCGAATGGAGGGCGGGGGGGCCTAACAGATACGCAGTATTTT

abundance: few
d_gene: -
v_gene: TRBV6-5
j_gene: TRBJ1-3
CDR3aa: CASSYSTTPSGNTIYF
CDR3nt: TGTGCCAGCAGTTACTCGACTACCCCCTCTGGAAACACCATATATTTT

abundance: once
d_gene: TRBD1
v_gene: TRBV6-6
j_gene: TRBJ1-5
CDR3aa: CATHRGQGNQPQHF
CDR3nt: TGTGCCACCCACAGGGGGCAGGGCAATCAGCCCCAGCATTTT

abundance: -
d_gene: -
v_gene: TRBV6-5
j_gene: TRBJ2-5
CDR3aa: CATKRGGAQETQYF
CDR3nt: TGTGCCACCAAGAGAGGGGGGGCCCAAGAGACCCAGTACTTC

abundance: -
d_gene: -
v_gene: TRBV5-6
j_gene: TRBJ1-1
CDR3aa: CASSLQGTEAFF
CDR3nt: TGTGCCAGCAGCTTGCAGGGGACTGAAGCTTTCTTT

abundance: few
d_gene: -
v_gene: TRBV6-5
j_gene: TRBJ1-3
CDR3aa: CASSYSGASSGNTIYF
CDR3nt: TGTGCCAGCAGTTACTCTGGGGCCTCCTCTGGAAACACCATATATTTT

abundance: -
d_gene: TRBD1
v_gene: TRBV7-6
j_gene: TRBJ2-7
CDR3aa: CASSLDRGREQYF
CDR3nt: TGTGCCAGCAGCCTCGACAGGGGGCGCGAGCAGTACTTC